This TCR beta chain was recovered during a study of blood T cell repertoires in COVID-19. Study information: The origin of the acute and convalescent COVID-19 samples was the United States, Italy and Spain. Nucleic acid was either cDNA or gDNA, and it came from T cells, B-cell-depleted T cells, or PBMCs.

V lost 6 bases, J lost 1 base, and 8 bases stayed unmatched. The CDR3 covers 15 residues. CDR1 SGHAT and CDR2 FQNNGV come from the germline V gene. Per the study methods: It was from reference gene primer amplification that nucleated cell counts were estimated. Sequenced by immunoSEQ multiplex PCR; TCRdb stores in-frame clones only, minus some. That table furnishes V, J and clone size, whereas the DNA furnished D and trimming. The sample has roughly 80,000 clones, 75% to 85% seen once. The TCR sequence derives from a human donor in a cohort sampled during active COVID-19. The chain uses TRBV11-2 and TRBJ2-7; 8 bases are a match to TRBD2. Sequenced material: peripheral blood. The CDR3 nucleotides are TGTGCCAGCAGGCCTACTAGCGGCCGTTCCTACGAGCAGTACTTC. It yields the protein CASRPTSGRSYEQYF.